This T cell receptor (beta chain) was retrieved from a study of long-term antiretroviral therapy in people with HIV. Of note for this clone: The target antigen is unknown.

The authors ran the immunoSEQ assay, v3.0, at survey level. Sequencing used immunoSEQ multiplex PCR; TCRdb keeps in-frame clones, though not all of them. Seen here are more than 20,000 clones, more than 65% observed once, and the top ten hold approximately 5%. Notes on the study in general: Someone took the blood between the mid-2000s and the late 2010s, maybe while older ART regimens were in use.

V was trimmed by 5 bases and J by 5 bases, leaving 20 bases between them. The CDR3 has 16 amino acids. Germline assignment: CDR1 SGHVS and CDR2 FQNEAQ. At least one PBMC sample before ART and at least two after were required. This rearrangement joins TRBV7-8 to TRBJ2-3, with D unresolved. This receptor was identified in a man aged 45-65 years with HIV. The sample was unsorted PBMCs, taken 0.3 years after starting antiretroviral therapy. The CDR3 DNA reads as TGTGCCAGCAGCCCCCGGGCCGATACCTTTGGAGATACGCAGTATTTT. It codes for CASSPRADTFGDTQYF.